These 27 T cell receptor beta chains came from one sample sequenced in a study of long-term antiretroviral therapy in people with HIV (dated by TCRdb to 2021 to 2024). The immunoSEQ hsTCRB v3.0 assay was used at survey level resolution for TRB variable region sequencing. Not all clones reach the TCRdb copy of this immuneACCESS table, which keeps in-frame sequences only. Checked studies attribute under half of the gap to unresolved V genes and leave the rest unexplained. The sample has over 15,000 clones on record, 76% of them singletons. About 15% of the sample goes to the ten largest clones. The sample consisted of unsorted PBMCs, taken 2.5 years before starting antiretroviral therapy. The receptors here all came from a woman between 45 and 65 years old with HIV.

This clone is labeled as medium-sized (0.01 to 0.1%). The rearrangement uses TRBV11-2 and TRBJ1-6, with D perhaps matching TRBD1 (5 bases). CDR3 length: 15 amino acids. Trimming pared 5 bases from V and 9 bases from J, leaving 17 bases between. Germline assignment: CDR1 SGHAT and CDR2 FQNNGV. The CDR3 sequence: CASSGKDGGFSPLHF. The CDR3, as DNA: TGTGCCAGCAGCGGAAAGGACGGGGGGTTTTCACCCCTCCACTTT.

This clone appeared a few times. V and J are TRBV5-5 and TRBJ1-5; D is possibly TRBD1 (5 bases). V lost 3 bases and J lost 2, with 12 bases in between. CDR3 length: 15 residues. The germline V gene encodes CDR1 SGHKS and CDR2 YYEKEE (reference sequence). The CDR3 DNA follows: TGTGCCAGCAGCTCGCAGGGCATAGGCAATCAGCCCCAGCATTTT. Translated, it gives CASSSQGIGNQPQHF.

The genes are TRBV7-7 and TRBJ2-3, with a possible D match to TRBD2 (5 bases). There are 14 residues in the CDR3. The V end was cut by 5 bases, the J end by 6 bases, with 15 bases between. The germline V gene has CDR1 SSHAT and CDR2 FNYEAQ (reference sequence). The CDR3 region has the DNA TGTGCCAGCAGCACACCAGGAGGTCCCGATACGCAGTATTTT. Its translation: CASSTPGGPDTQYF.

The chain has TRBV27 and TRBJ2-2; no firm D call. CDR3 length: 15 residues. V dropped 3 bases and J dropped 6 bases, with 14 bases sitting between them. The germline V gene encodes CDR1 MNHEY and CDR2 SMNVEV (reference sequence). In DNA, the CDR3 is TGTGCCAGCAGTTTGGTGGGCAGAGGAGCCGGGGAGCTGTTTTTT. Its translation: CASSLVGRGAGELFF.

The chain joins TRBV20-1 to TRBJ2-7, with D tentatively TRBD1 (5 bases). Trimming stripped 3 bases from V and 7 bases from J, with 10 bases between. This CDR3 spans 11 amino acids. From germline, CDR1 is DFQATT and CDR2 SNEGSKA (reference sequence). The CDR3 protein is CSARAGWEQYF. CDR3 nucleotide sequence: TGCAGTGCTAGGGCAGGGTGGGAGCAGTACTTC.

The CDR3 spells CASSRQDLVYGYTF. CDR3 DNA: TGTGCCAGCTCACGACAGGATTTGGTCTATGGCTACACCTTC. V and J are TRBV18 and TRBJ1-2, with D tentatively TRBD1 (6 bases). The germline V gene encodes CDR1 KGHSH and CDR2 LQKENI. CDR3 size: 14 residues. V was clipped by 4 bases and J by 4 bases, with 13 bases between them.

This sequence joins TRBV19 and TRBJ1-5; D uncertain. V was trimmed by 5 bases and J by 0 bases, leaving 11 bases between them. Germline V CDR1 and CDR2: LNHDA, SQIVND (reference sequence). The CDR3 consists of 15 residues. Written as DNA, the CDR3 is TGTGCCAGTAGTCCGCAGGTCGTTAGCAATCAGCCCCAGCATTTT. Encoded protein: CASSPQVVSNQPQHF.

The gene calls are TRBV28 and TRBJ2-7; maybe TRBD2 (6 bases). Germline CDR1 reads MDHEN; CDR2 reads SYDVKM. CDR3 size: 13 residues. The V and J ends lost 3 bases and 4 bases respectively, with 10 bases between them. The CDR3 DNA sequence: TGTGCCAGCAGTTTCGGGGGAAGGTACGAGCAGTACTTC. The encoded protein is CASSFGGRYEQYF.

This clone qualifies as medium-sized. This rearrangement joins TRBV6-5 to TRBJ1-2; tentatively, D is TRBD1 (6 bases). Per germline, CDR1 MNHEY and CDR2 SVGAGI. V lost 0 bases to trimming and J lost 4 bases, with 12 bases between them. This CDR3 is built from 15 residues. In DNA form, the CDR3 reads TGTGCCAGCAGTTACTCCCCGGGGGCAGGCTATGGCTACACCTTC. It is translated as CASSYSPGAGYGYTF.

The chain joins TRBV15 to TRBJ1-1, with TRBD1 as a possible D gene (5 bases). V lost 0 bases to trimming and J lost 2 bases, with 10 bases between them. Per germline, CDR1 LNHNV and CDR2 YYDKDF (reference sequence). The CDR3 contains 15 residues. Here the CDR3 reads CATSRDQGPNTEAFF. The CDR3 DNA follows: TGTGCCACCAGCAGAGATCAGGGACCCAACACTGAAGCTTTCTTT.

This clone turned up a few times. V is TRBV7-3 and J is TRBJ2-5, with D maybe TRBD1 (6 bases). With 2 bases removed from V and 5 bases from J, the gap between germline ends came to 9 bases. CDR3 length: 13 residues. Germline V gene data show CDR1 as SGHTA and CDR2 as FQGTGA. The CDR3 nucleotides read TGTGCCAGCAGCTTAGGCCAGGGGGAGACCCAGTACTTC. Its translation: CASSLGQGETQYF.

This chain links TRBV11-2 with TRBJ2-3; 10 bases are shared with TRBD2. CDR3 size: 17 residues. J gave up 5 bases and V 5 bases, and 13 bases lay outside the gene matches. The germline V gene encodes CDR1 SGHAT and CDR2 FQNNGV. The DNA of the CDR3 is TGTGCCAGCAGCCCCCGAGGAGCGGGGGGGCATCAAGATACGCAGTATTTT. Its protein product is CASSPRGAGGHQDTQYF.

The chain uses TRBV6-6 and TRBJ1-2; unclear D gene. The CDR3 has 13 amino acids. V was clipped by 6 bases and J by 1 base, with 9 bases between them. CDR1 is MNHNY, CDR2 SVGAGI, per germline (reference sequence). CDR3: CASSQTGNYGYTF. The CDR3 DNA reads TGTGCCAGCAGCCAAACTGGTAACTATGGCTACACCTTC.

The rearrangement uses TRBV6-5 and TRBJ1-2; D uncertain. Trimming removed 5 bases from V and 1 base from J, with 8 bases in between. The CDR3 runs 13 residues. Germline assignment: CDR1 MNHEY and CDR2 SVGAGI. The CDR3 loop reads CASSESFNYGYTF. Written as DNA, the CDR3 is TGTGCCAGCAGTGAGAGTTTTAACTATGGCTACACCTTC.

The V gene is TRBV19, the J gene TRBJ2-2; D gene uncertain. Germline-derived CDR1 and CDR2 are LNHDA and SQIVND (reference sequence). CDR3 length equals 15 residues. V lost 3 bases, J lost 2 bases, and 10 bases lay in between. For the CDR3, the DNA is TGTGCCAGTAGTATGCCGAACATAAACACCGGGGAGCTGTTTTTT. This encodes CASSMPNINTGELFF.

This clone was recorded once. CDR3 protein: CASSGGQGLGTEAFF. The DNA of the CDR3 is TGTGCCAGCAGCGGAGGTCAGGGCTTGGGCACTGAAGCTTTCTTT. V gene TRBV9 combines with J gene TRBJ1-1, with D perhaps matching TRBD1 (5 bases). The CDR3 covers 15 residues. The germline gives CDR1 SGDLS, CDR2 YYNGEE. Trimming removed 3 bases from V and 4 bases from J, with 16 bases in between.

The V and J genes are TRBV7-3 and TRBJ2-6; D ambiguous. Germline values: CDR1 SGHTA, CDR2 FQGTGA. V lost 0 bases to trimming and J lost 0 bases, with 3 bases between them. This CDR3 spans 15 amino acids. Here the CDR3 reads CASSLTLSGANVLTF. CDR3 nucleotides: TGTGCCAGCAGCTTAACCCTCTCTGGGGCCAACGTCCTGACTTTC.

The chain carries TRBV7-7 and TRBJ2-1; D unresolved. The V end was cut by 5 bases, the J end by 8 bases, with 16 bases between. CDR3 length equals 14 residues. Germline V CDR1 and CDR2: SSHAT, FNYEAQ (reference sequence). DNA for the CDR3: TGTGCCAGCAGCCCCTCCGACCAGCGCGATGAGCAGTTCTTC. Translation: CASSPSDQRDEQFF. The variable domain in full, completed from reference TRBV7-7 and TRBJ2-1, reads GAGVSQSPRYKVTKRGQDVTLRCDPISSHATLYWYQQALGQGPEFLTYFNYEAQPDKSGLPSDRFSAERPEGSISTLTIQRTEQRDSAMYRCASSPSDQRDEQFFGPGTRLTVL.

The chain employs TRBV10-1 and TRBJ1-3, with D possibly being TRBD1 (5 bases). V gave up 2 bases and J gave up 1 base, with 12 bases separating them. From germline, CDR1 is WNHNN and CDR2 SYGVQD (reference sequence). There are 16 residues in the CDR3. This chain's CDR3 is CASSEGTLLSGNTIYF. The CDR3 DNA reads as TGCGCCAGCAGTGAGGGGACCCTCCTTTCTGGAAACACCATATATTTT.

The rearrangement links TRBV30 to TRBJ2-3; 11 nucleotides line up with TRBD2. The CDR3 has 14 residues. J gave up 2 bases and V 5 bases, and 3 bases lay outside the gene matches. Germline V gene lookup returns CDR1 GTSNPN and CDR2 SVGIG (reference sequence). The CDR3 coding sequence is TGTGCCTGGGGGACTAGCGGTTTCACAGATACGCAGTATTTT. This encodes CAWGTSGFTDTQYF.

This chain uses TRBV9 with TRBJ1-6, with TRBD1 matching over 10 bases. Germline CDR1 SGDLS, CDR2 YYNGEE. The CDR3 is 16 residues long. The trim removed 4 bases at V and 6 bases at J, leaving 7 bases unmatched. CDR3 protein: CASSPRTGGPNSPLHF. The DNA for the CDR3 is TGTGCCAGCAGCCCTAGGACAGGGGGGCCTAATTCACCCCTCCACTTT.

The CDR3, as DNA: TGTGCCAGCAGTCAGGACGAGCGGGGGGCCTACGAGCAGTACTTC. This gives the protein CASSQDERGAYEQYF. The chain links TRBV7-9 to TRBJ2-7; TRBD2 matches 9 bases. The trim removed 6 bases at V and 2 bases at J, leaving 8 bases unmatched. The CDR3 totals 15 residues. Per germline, CDR1 SEHNR and CDR2 FQNEAQ (reference sequence).

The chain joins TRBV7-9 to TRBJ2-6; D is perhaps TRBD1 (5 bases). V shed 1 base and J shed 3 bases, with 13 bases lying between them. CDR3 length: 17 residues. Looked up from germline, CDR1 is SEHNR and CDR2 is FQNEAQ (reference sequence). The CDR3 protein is CASSLGLQGFGANVLTF. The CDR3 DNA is TGTGCCAGCAGCTTAGGTCTGCAGGGCTTTGGGGCCAACGTCCTGACTTTC. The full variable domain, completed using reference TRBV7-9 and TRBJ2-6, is DTGVSQNPRHKITKRGQNVTFRCDPISEHNRLYWYRQTLGQGPEFLTYFQNEAQLEKSRLLSDRFSAERPKGSFSTLEIQRTEQGDSAMYLCASSLGLQGFGANVLTFGAGSRLTVL.

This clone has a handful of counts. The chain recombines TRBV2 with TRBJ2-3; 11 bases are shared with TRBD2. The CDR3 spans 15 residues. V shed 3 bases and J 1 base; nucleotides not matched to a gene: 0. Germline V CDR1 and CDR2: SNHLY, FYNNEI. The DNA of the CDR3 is TGTGCCAGCAGTGAGACTAGCGGGGGCACAGATACGCAGTATTTT. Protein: CASSETSGGTDTQYF.

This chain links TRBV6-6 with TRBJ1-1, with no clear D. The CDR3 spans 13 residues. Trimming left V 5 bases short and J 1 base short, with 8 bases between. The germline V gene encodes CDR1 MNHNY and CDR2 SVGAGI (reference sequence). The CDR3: CASSTPKNTEAFF. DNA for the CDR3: TGTGCCAGCAGTACCCCGAAGAACACTGAAGCTTTCTTT.

CDR3: CASSQAYSRGTGELFF. CDR3 DNA: TGCGCCAGCAGCCAAGCGTACTCCCGGGGCACCGGGGAGCTGTTTTTT. The chain carries TRBV4-1 and TRBJ2-2; perhaps TRBD2 as D (5 bases). The CDR3 covers 16 residues. Trimming cost V 1 base and J 4 bases, with 13 bases left between them. In germline, CDR1 is MGHRA, CDR2 YSYEKL.

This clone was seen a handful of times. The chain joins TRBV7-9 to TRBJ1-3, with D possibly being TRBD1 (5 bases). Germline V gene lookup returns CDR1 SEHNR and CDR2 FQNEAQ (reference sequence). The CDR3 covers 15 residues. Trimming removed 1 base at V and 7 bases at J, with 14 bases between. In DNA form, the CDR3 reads TGTGCCAGCAGCTTAGGTAATTCGCGGGGGAACACCATATATTTT. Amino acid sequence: CASSLGNSRGNTIYF.